Following are 20 T cell receptor beta chains from one sample sequenced in a study of neoadjuvant anti-PD-1 for oral cavity cancer. Some clones are missing from TCRdb's copy, which holds only in-frame ones; the method was immunoSEQ multiplex PCR. Of 20,000 to 25,000 clones listed, 40% to 50% were seen once; the top ten hold around 40%. Time point meaning: after neoadjuvant nivolumab, at surgical resection. The input for sequencing was tumor tissue, taken after nivolumab (anti-PD-1) treatment. Source of these receptors: a person between 35 and 79 years old with oral cavity squamous cell carcinoma.

This clone was seen more than once but under ten times. This chain uses TRBV2 with TRBJ1-4, with D unresolved. Germline CDR1 reads SNHLY; CDR2 reads FYNNEI. Trimming shortened V by 6 bases and J by 8 bases, and 13 bases separated the two germline ends. The CDR3 length is 13 residues. DNA for the CDR3: TGTGCCAGCAGGAGGGAACAAAAGGAAAAACTGTTTTTT. The encoded protein is CASRREQKEKLFF.

V usage is TRBV2 and J usage is TRBJ2-1; D is ambiguous. V lost 7 bases to trimming and J lost 6 bases, with 7 bases between them. Germline V lookup: CDR1 SNHLY, CDR2 FYNNEI. The CDR3 runs 11 residues. Written as DNA, the CDR3 is TGTGCCAGCAAGGTGGGCAATGAGCAGTTCTTC. This translates into CASKVGNEQFF.

This chain joins TRBV5-4 and TRBJ2-2; 9 bases line up with TRBD1. The CDR3 extends over 15 amino acids. After removal of 2 bases from V and 5 bases from J, the junction contained 4 bases not matched to a gene. Germline-derived CDR1 and CDR2 are SGHNT and YYREEE (reference sequence). CDR3 in amino acids: CASSLPGQGTGELFF. The CDR3, as DNA: TGTGCCAGCAGCTTACCGGGACAGGGAACCGGGGAGCTGTTTTTT.

This rearrangement joins TRBV4-3 to TRBJ1-4, with D hard to call. This CDR3 region has 16 residues. The germline gives CDR1 LGHNA, CDR2 YSLEER. V lost 0 bases, J lost 8 bases, and 16 bases lay in between. CDR3 region: CASSQEGRAPAEKLFF. In DNA, the CDR3 is TGCGCCAGCAGCCAAGAGGGCCGGGCCCCTGCGGAAAAACTGTTTTTT.

This clone was detected a few times. The chain is built from TRBV19 and TRBJ2-2; no firm D call. Trimming stripped 1 base from V and 4 bases from J, with 13 bases between. Looked up from germline, CDR1 is LNHDA and CDR2 is SQIVND (reference sequence). The CDR3 has 16 residues. The CDR3 sequence is CASSIGDGVGTGELFF. Here the CDR3 DNA reads TGTGCCAGTAGTATAGGGGATGGCGTGGGCACCGGGGAGCTGTTTTTT.

This chain connects TRBV6-5 to TRBJ1-1; tentative D call: TRBD1 (5 bases). The V end lost 5 bases, the J end lost 7 bases, and 20 bases lay between the germline ends. The CDR3 has 15 residues. The germline V gene encodes CDR1 MNHEY and CDR2 SVGAGI. The CDR3 loop is CASSTGAGRTNEAFF. Here the CDR3 DNA reads TGTGCCAGCAGTACCGGGGCCGGGAGGACGAATGAAGCTTTCTTT.

The rearrangement uses TRBV5-4 and TRBJ2-7; tentatively, D is TRBD2 (5 bases). The germline V gene encodes CDR1 SGHNT and CDR2 YYREEE (reference sequence). V gave up 4 bases and J gave up 4 bases, with 18 bases separating them. The CDR3 spans 15 residues. CDR3 sequence (DNA): TGTGCCAGCAGCGCTGGAGGAGGCAGATCGTACGAGCAGTACTTC. Translated, it gives CASSAGGGRSYEQYF.

V and J are TRBV11-2 and TRBJ2-2; D gene ambiguous. The germline V gene has CDR1 SGHAT and CDR2 FQNNGV. Trimming cost V 3 bases and J 4 bases, with 3 bases left between them. This CDR3 has 12 amino acids. The CDR3 sequence is CASSLSTGELFF. The CDR3 DNA reads TGTGCCAGCAGCTTGAGCACCGGGGAGCTGTTTTTT.

This clone was seen a handful of times. V is TRBV6-1 and J is TRBJ1-5; D not certain. Trimming took 6 bases from V and 0 from J, leaving 12 bases between them. CDR1 MNHNS and CDR2 SASEGT come from the germline V gene. CDR3 size: 15 residues. The CDR3 sequence: CASRNRRNSNQPQHF. Written as DNA, the CDR3 is TGTGCCAGCAGGAATCGACGGAATAGCAATCAGCCCCAGCATTTT.

The chain uses TRBV13 and TRBJ2-7; weak D call: TRBD1 (6 bases). Germline-derived CDR1 and CDR2 are PRHDT and FYEKMQ (reference sequence). V dropped 0 bases and J dropped 2 bases, with 11 bases sitting between them. The CDR3 is 15 amino acids. CDR3 protein: CASSLGRTATYEQYF. The CDR3 nucleotides are TGTGCCAGCAGCTTAGGGCGGACAGCAACCTACGAGCAGTACTTC.

V and J are TRBV5-1 and TRBJ2-5, with a weak D call TRBD1 (6 bases). With 1 base removed from V and 3 bases from J, the gap between germline ends came to 13 bases. The CDR3 extends over 15 amino acids. CDR1 SGHRS and CDR2 YFSETQ come from the germline V gene. CDR3 sequence (DNA): TGCGCCAGCAGCTTGCAGGGGTCTGCGGAAGAGACCCAGTACTTC. As protein: CASSLQGSAEETQYF.

This clone was detected only a few times. The chain uses TRBV5-1 and TRBJ1-3; D is perhaps TRBD1 (6 bases). The CDR3 has 15 residues. Germline values: CDR1 SGHRS, CDR2 YFSETQ. Deletions cut 0 bases from V and 4 bases from J, with 11 bases between. The CDR3 region is CASSLATGSGNTIYF. CDR3 nucleotides: TGCGCCAGCAGCTTGGCCACAGGGTCCGGAAACACCATATATTTT.

This clone came up once. The gene calls are TRBV7-2 and TRBJ1-5; 7 bases match TRBD1. Germline V lookup: CDR1 SGHTA, CDR2 FQGNSA. This CDR3 spans 15 amino acids. The junction had 5 bases not matched to a gene; V was cut back by 1 base and J by 5 bases. CDR3 loop: CASSLDRGEDQPQHF. Written as DNA, the CDR3 is TGTGCCAGCAGCTTAGACAGGGGAGAAGATCAGCCCCAGCATTTT.

The chain combines TRBV7-2 with TRBJ2-1, with 7 bases identical to TRBD1. There are 13 residues in the CDR3. V was pared by 5 bases and J by 6 bases, with 4 bases of the junction left unmatched. Germline assignment: CDR1 SGHTA and CDR2 FQGNSA. The CDR3 reads CASSLGQFNEQFF. The CDR3 DNA sequence: TGTGCCAGCAGCCTGGGACAGTTCAATGAGCAGTTCTTC.

The chain couples TRBV10-2 to TRBJ2-1; 13 nucleotides agree with TRBD2. Trimming cost V 7 bases and J 5 bases; bases outside gene matches: 8. Germline V gene sequence: CDR1 WSHSY, CDR2 SAAADI. The CDR3 loop spans 16 amino acids. CDR3 in amino acids: CASKKPTSGGDNEQFF. CDR3 in DNA: TGCGCCAGCAAGAAGCCTACTAGCGGGGGGGACAATGAGCAGTTCTTC.

J is TRBJ2-1 and V is TRBV4-2, with D possibly called TRBD1 or TRBD2 (5 bases each). Deletions cut 6 bases from V and 6 bases from J, with 12 bases between. Germline V gene sequence: CDR1 LGHNA, CDR2 YNFKEQ. This CDR3 is built from 13 residues. This CDR3 reads CASSPGPGNEQFF. CDR3 in DNA: TGTGCCAGCAGTCCGGGGCCGGGCAATGAGCAGTTCTTC.

The J gene is TRBJ2-3, the V gene TRBV10-2; D unresolved. CDR1 WSHSY and CDR2 SAAADI come from the germline V gene. CDR3 length equals 11 residues. V lost 5 bases and J lost 6, with 6 bases in between. As DNA, the CDR3 is TGCGCCAGCAGTTTTTCTGATACGCAGTATTTT. This gives the protein CASSFSDTQYF.

This clone was recorded many times. CDR3 in DNA: TGTGCCATCCGCTTCGATTCGGGGAATTCACCCCTCCACTTT. The encoded protein is CAIRFDSGNSPLHF. The chain joins TRBV10-3 to TRBJ1-6; D ambiguous. Trimming removed 8 bases at V and 7 bases at J, with 15 bases between. The CDR3 consists of 14 residues. Germline CDR1 and CDR2: ENHRY and SYGVKD.

This clone has just a few counts. CDR3 loop: CASITGRIGELFF. The CDR3 coding sequence is TGTGCCAGCATAACAGGGAGGATCGGGGAGCTGTTTTTT. This chain uses TRBV28 with TRBJ2-2, with D perhaps TRBD1 or TRBD2 (6 bases each). This CDR3 region has 13 residues. Trimming removed 7 bases at V and 7 bases at J, with 13 bases between. CDR1 is MDHEN and CDR2 is SYDVKM in the germline V gene.

The CDR3 sequence is CASSRTGVSYEQYF. The DNA of the CDR3 is TGTGCCAGCTCTCGGACAGGTGTCTCCTACGAGCAGTACTTC. This rearrangement joins TRBV11-2 to TRBJ2-7; 7 nucleotides line up with TRBD1. Germline assignment: CDR1 SGHAT and CDR2 FQNNGV. The CDR3 extends over 14 amino acids. The V and J ends lost 8 bases and 0 bases, in that order; junction bases with no gene match: 7.